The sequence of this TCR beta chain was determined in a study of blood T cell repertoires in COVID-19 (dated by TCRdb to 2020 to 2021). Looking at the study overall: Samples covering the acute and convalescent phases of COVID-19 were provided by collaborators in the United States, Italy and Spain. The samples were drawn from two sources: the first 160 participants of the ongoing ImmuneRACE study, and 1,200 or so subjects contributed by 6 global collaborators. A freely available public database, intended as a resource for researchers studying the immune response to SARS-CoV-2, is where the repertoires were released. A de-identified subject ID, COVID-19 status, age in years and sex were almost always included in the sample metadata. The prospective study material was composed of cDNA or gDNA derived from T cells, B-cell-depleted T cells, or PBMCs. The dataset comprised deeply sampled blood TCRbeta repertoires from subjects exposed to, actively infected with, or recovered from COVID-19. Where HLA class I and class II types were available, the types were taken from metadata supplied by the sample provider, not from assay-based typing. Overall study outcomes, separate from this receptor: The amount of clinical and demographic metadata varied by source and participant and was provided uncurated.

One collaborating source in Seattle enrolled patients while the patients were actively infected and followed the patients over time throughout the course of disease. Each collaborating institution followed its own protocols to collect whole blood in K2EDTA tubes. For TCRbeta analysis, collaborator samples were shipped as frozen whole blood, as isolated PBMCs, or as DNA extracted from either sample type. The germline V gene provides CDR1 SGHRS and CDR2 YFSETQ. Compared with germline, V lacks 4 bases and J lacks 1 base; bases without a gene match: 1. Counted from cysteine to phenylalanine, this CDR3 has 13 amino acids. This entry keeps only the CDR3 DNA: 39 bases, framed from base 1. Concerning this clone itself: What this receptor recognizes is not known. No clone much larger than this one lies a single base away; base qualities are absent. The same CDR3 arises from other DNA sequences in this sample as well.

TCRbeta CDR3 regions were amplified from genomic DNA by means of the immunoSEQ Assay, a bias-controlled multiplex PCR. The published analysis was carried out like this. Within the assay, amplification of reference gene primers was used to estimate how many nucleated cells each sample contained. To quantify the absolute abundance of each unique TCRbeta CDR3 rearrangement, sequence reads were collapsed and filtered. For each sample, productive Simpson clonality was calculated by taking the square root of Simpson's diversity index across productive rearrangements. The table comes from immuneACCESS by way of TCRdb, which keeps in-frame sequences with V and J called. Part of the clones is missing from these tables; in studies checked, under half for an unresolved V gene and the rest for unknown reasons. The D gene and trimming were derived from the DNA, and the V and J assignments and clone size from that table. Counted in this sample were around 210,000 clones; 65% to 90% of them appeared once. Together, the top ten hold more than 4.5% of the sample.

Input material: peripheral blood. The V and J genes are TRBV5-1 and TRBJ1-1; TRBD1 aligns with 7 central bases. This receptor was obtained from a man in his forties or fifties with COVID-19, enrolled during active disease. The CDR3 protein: CASSGTANTEAFF. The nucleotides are TGCGCCAGCAGCGGGACAGCGAACACTGAAGCTTTCTTT. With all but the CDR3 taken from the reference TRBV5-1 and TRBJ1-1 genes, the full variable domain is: KAGVTQTPRYLIKTRGQQVTLSCSPISGHRSVSWYQQTPGQGLQFLFEYFSETQRNKGNFPGRFSGRQFSNSRSEMNVSTLELGDSALYLCASSGTANTEAFFGQGTRLTVV.